The 17 T cell receptor beta chains below were found in one sample sequenced in a study of OX40 agonist ivuxolimab in advanced cancers. Clones were read by immunoSEQ multiplex PCR, and TCRdb kept only the in-frame ones, dropping some. This table has more than 55,000 clones, around three quarters appearing once. The source was CD4+ or CD8+ T cells sorted from blood, collected in a trial of the OX40 agonist ivuxolimab. The receptors were gathered from an adult with an advanced solid tumor such as melanoma, head and neck, liver or kidney cancer.

The V call is TRBV19, the J call TRBJ2-3, with D perhaps TRBD1 (5 bases). This CDR3 contains 15 residues. Germline CDR1 and CDR2: LNHDA and SQIVND (reference sequence). Trimming pared 8 bases from V and 2 bases from J, leaving 17 bases between. CDR3 sequence: CASAEWGGLTDTQYF. The CDR3 DNA is TGTGCCAGTGCGGAGTGGGGCGGCCTCACAGATACGCAGTATTTT.

This sequence joins TRBV7-2 and TRBJ2-2; the match to TRBD1 covers 7 bases. V lost 6 bases, J lost 6 bases, and 7 bases stayed unmatched. This CDR3 has 14 residues. The germline CDR1 and CDR2 sequences are SGHTA and FQGNSA. The CDR3 reads CASSFITGAGELFF. CDR3 nucleotide sequence: TGTGCCAGCAGTTTTATCACAGGGGCCGGGGAGCTGTTTTTT.

The rearrangement joins TRBV5-1 to TRBJ1-3; D uncertain. Between the trimmed V and J ends, which lost 2 bases and 3 bases, there was a span of 12 bases. This CDR3 is 15 amino acids long. Germline V gene sequence: CDR1 SGHRS, CDR2 YFSETQ. The CDR3 DNA sequence: TGCGCCAGCAGCTTCAGCCCCGGAGTTGGAAACACCATATATTTT. As protein: CASSFSPGVGNTIYF.

V and J are TRBV10-1 and TRBJ1-5; maybe TRBD1 (6 bases). The V gene's germline CDR1 is WNHNN and CDR2 SYGVQD (reference sequence). The CDR3 covers 19 residues. Trimming shortened V by 0 bases and J by 6 bases, and 24 bases separated the two germline ends. In DNA, the CDR3 is TGCGCCAGCAGTGAGTCGACTCCCATCGTTCTGGGGGGCGCTCAGCCCCAGCATTTT. Translated, it gives CASSESTPIVLGGAQPQHF.

This sequence joins TRBV5-5 and TRBJ1-1; D is undetermined. This CDR3 comprises 14 residues. Between the trimmed V and J ends, which lost 0 bases and 1 base, there was a span of 7 bases. Looked up from germline, CDR1 is SGHKS and CDR2 is YYEKEE (reference sequence). CDR3 nucleotide sequence: TGTGCCAGCAGCTTGGAGCTTGCGAACACTGAAGCTTTCTTT. Translation: CASSLELANTEAFF.

The gene calls are TRBV5-1 and TRBJ2-7, with D possibly TRBD2 on 5 matching bases. The CDR3 is made up of 14 amino acids. Germline CDR1 is SGHRS and CDR2 is YFSETQ. V lost 4 bases and J 3 bases, leaving 14 bases between the germline ends. The CDR3 region has the DNA TGCGCCAGCAGCACCGGACGTGGAGGCTACGAGCAGTACTTC. It encodes CASSTGRGGYEQYF.

This clone has just a few counts. The V call is TRBV28, the J call TRBJ1-5; D gene uncertain. The CDR3 spans 13 residues. With 3 bases removed from V and 5 bases from J, the gap between germline ends came to 8 bases. Germline V gives CDR1 MDHEN, CDR2 SYDVKM. CDR3 in DNA: TGTGCCAGCAGTTTCGGGGAATATCAGCCCCAGCATTTT. Translating gives CASSFGEYQPQHF.

This clone has a handful of counts. The V and J genes are TRBV9 and TRBJ1-3; D gene ambiguous. Germline V gene sequence: CDR1 SGDLS, CDR2 YYNGEE. V dropped 0 bases and J dropped 3 bases, with 13 bases sitting between them. The CDR3 extends over 16 amino acids. The CDR3 DNA is TGTGCCAGCAGCGTAGAAGGAGGGTTCATTGGAAACACCATATATTTT. Translation gives CASSVEGGFIGNTIYF.

The chain links TRBV6-5 to TRBJ1-2, with D maybe TRBD1 (6 bases). The CDR3 is 12 amino acids. V gave up 10 bases and J gave up 5 bases, with 14 bases separating them. Germline assignment: CDR1 MNHEY and CDR2 SVGAGI. The CDR3 here is CATKDRRYGYTF. CDR3 coding DNA: TGTGCCACTAAAGACAGGAGGTATGGCTACACCTTC.

A single count supports this clone. This chain uses TRBV5-4 with TRBJ2-2; D not resolved. CDR3 size: 13 residues. The germline V gene has CDR1 SGHNT and CDR2 YYREEE (reference sequence). V was shortened by 0 bases and J by 5 bases, with 5 bases between the two germline ends. The CDR3 spells CASSLDSTGELFF. DNA of the CDR3: TGTGCCAGCAGCTTGGACTCTACCGGGGAGCTGTTTTTT.

This clone was seen ten or more times. The chain is built from TRBV20-1 and TRBJ1-3, with 8 bases that match TRBD1. Germline trimming cut 1 base from V and 13 bases from J; bases unmatched to any gene: 3. The germline V gene encodes CDR1 DFQATT and CDR2 SNEGSKA (reference sequence). This CDR3 contains 11 residues. Here the CDR3 DNA reads TGCAGTGCTAGAGGCAGGGACAGGATATATTTT. It encodes CSARGRDRIYF.

This clone was recorded a few times. V and J are TRBV7-2 and TRBJ2-3; no clear D. This CDR3 is 11 amino acids long. CDR1 is SGHTA and CDR2 is FQGNSA in the germline V gene. V lost 3 bases to trimming and J lost 6 bases, with 4 bases between them. CDR3 residues: CASSLTDTQYF. CDR3 coding DNA: TGTGCCAGCAGCTTGACGGATACGCAGTATTTT.

This chain joins TRBV27 and TRBJ2-7; a possible D gene is TRBD2 (5 bases). The CDR3 is 13 residues long. Per the germline V gene, CDR1 is MNHEY and CDR2 is SMNVEV (reference sequence). Trimming shortened V by 7 bases and J by 4 bases, and 14 bases separated the two germline ends. Here the CDR3 DNA reads TGTGCCAGCAAGACGGGAAATACGTACGAGCAGTACTTC. As protein: CASKTGNTYEQYF.

This chain links TRBV10-3 with TRBJ1-1; the D gene is possibly TRBD1 (6 bases). Germline loops: CDR1 ENHRY, CDR2 SYGVKD. Trimming cost V 6 bases and J 1 base, with 18 bases left between them. The CDR3 is 16 residues long. CDR3 nucleotide sequence: TGTGCCATCAGAAAAATCGCAGGGGTGGAGAACACTGAAGCTTTCTTT. Protein sequence: CAIRKIAGVENTEAFF.

This clone was recorded only once. V and J are TRBV5-1 and TRBJ1-1; 7 bases map to TRBD1. CDR1 SGHRS and CDR2 YFSETQ come from the germline V gene. With V trimmed by 0 bases and J by 4 bases, 3 bases remained unmatched. The CDR3 is 14 residues long. CDR3 bases: TGCGCCAGCAGCTTGGACAGGGGTGGCACTGAAGCTTTCTTT. It is translated as CASSLDRGGTEAFF.

This chain uses TRBV2 with TRBJ1-4, with D hard to call. Germline CDR1 SNHLY, CDR2 FYNNEI. The CDR3 sequence is 13 residues long. V was pared by 4 bases and J by 5 bases, with 8 bases between. The CDR3 protein is CASSAEMNEKLFF. CDR3 nucleotide sequence: TGTGCCAGCAGTGCAGAGATGAATGAAAAACTGTTTTTT.

This chain connects TRBV23-1 to TRBJ1-2; no firm D call. TRBV23-1 is known as an ORF, though its function is uncertain. The CDR3 sequence is 13 residues long. Trimming pared 0 bases from V and 8 bases from J, leaving 10 bases between. The CDR3 DNA reads TGCGCCAGCAGTCAATCCCTTGTTTACGGCTACACCTTC. This gives the protein CASSQSLVYGYTF.